This T cell receptor beta chain was sequenced during a study of blood T cell repertoires in COVID-19 (dated by TCRdb to the early 2020s). Notes on the research overall: Samples from collaborators originated in the United States, Italy and Spain and spanned both the acute and convalescent phases of COVID-19. Nearly every sample came with metadata listing a de-identified subject ID, COVID-19 status, age in years and sex. The prospective study material was composed of cDNA or gDNA derived from T cells, B-cell-depleted T cells, or PBMCs. Samples were obtained from the ongoing ImmuneRACE study (first 160 participants) and from over 1,000 subjects provided by 6 global collaborators. Where available, HLA class I and class II types were taken from metadata supplied by the sample provider and were not determined by assay-based typing. Subjects who had been exposed to COVID-19, were actively infected with it, or had recovered from it provided the deeply sampled blood TCRbeta repertoires that made up the dataset. A freely available public database, intended as a resource for researchers studying the immune response to SARS-CoV-2, is where the repertoires were released.

Enrolling through a virtual design, the prospective study's participants ranged in age from about 18 to 89 years and lived across about two dozen United States geographic areas. To assign participants to cohorts, the prospective study relied on clinical history that participants themselves reported in a screening survey and a study questionnaire. Recovered participants in ImmuneRACE Cohort 3 were defined as having two consecutive negative NP/OP PCR tests, clearance from a healthcare professional, or resolution of symptoms. Mobile phlebotomists in the prospective study collected whole blood, serum and a nasopharyngeal or oropharyngeal swab from every participant. Additional blood draws and questionnaires over a roughly two-month period could optionally be provided by prospective study participants. Blood samples from the prospective study were shipped frozen or at room temperature prior to DNA extraction.

General conclusions and limits of the study: Clinical and demographic metadata were provided uncurated, with the amount varying by source and participant.

The cysteine opens and the phenylalanine closes a CDR3 of 14 amino acids. Just CDR3 DNA is preserved here, 42 bases in frame from base 1. Trimming removed 3 bases from V and 10 bases from J, leaving 16 bases between the germline ends. Based on the germline V gene (reference sequence), the CDR1 and CDR2 sequences are WNHNN and SYGVQD. Turning to this clone: Its antigen has not been determined. No clone much larger than this one lies a single base away; base qualities are absent.

The immunoSEQ Assay, a bias-controlled multiplex PCR, was used to amplify TCRbeta CDR3 regions from genomic DNA. Processing in the source paper ran as follows. Within the assay, amplification of reference gene primers was used to estimate how many nucleated cells each sample contained. To quantify the absolute abundance of each unique TCRbeta CDR3 rearrangement, sequence reads were collapsed and filtered. Productive Simpson clonality was computed per sample as the square root of Simpson's diversity index over productive rearrangements. TCRdb limited this immuneACCESS table to in-frame rearrangements with V and J called. A share of clones is missing; checked studies link under half to unresolved V genes, and the rest is unexplained. Clone size and V and J calls were adopted from that table, with D and trimming inferred from the DNA. Here the sample has around 330,000 clones; 80% to 90% occur a single time. The top ten hold about 8.9% of the sample.

The specimen sequenced was PBMCs or T cells enriched from blood (not recorded which). The chain was built from TRBV10-1 and TRBJ2-1, and perhaps TRBD2 as D gene, on 5 matching bases. This clonotype was obtained from a woman in her late teens or twenties who had recovered from COVID-19. DNA sequence: TGCGCCAGCAGTGAAGTCGGGGAGTCCGGGGAGCAGTTCTTC. It codes for CASSEVGESGEQFF.